Listed here are 12 T cell receptor beta chains from one sample, sequenced in a study of T cell changes during pregnancy in multiple sclerosis. Assay used: immunoSEQ multiplex PCR; TCRdb lists only in-frame clones, some missing. The sample has tens of thousands of clones; roughly 90% are singletons. The sequencing used CD8+ T cells from peripheral blood mononuclear cells, collected after pregnancy. These receptors were obtained from a female donor with multiple sclerosis, enrolled in a pregnancy study.

The chain recombines TRBV7-9 with TRBJ1-1, with 9 bases fitting TRBD1. The CDR3 runs 17 residues. V lost 0 bases to trimming and J lost 0 bases; unmatched junction nucleotides: 5. Germline CDR1 reads SEHNR; CDR2 reads FQNEAQ (reference sequence). CDR3 nucleotides: TGTGCCAGCAGCTTAGCGGGACAGGGTAATGTGAACACTGAAGCTTTCTTT. This translates into CASSLAGQGNVNTEAFF.

This clone occurred once. The J gene is TRBJ1-2, the V gene TRBV29-1; the match to TRBD1 covers 7 bases. Germline V gene data show CDR1 as SQVTM and CDR2 as ANQGSEA. The junction had 9 bases not matched to a gene; V was cut back by 5 bases and J by 3 bases. This CDR3 comprises 14 residues. The CDR3 DNA reads as TGCAGCGTTTATAGGGGGCAGGCAGACTATGGCTACACCTTC. Translated, it gives CSVYRGQADYGYTF.

The chain recombines TRBV6-4 with TRBJ2-3; 9 bases line up with TRBD2. This CDR3 is 16 amino acids long. J gave up 7 bases and V 2 bases, and 10 bases lay outside the gene matches. Germline assignment: CDR1 MRHNA and CDR2 SNTAGT. The CDR3 DNA sequence: TGTGCCAGCAGTGACAAGGGAAGCGGGGGGCCCCATACGCAGTATTTT. Its translation is CASSDKGSGGPHTQYF.

The rearrangement joins TRBV4-3 to TRBJ2-2; 8 positions match TRBD1. V was pared by 4 bases and J by 4 bases, with 11 bases of the junction left unmatched. The CDR3 length is 17 residues. Germline lookup yields CDR1 LGHNA and CDR2 YSLEER. CDR3 loop: CASSREYRQGATGELFF. CDR3 bases: TGCGCCAGCAGCCGCGAATATCGGCAGGGGGCCACCGGGGAGCTGTTTTTT.

This chain joins TRBV30 and TRBJ1-2; TRBD1 matches at 9 bases. The V gene's germline CDR1 is GTSNPN and CDR2 SVGIG (reference sequence). The CDR3 is 16 amino acids. The trim removed 1 base at V and 6 bases at J, leaving 12 bases unmatched. The CDR3 protein is CAWSAKTGGHRDGYTF. The CDR3 DNA reads TGTGCCTGGAGTGCGAAGACAGGGGGGCATAGGGATGGCTACACCTTC.

Only one count was recorded for this clone. This sequence joins TRBV29-1 and TRBJ2-1; D might be TRBD2 (6 bases). Trimming took off 6 bases at V and 6 bases at J, with 15 bases between the two ends. Per germline, CDR1 SQVTM and CDR2 ANQGSEA. This CDR3 has 13 amino acids. The CDR3 loop is CSVGTGVGNEQFF. CDR3 in DNA: TGCAGCGTGGGTACGGGGGTCGGCAATGAGCAGTTCTTC.

This chain uses TRBV4-3 with TRBJ2-6; D is ambiguous. Germline loops: CDR1 LGHNA, CDR2 YSLEER. V lost 0 bases and J 0 bases, leaving 6 bases between the germline ends. The CDR3 is 16 residues long. The CDR3, as DNA: TGCGCCAGCAGCCAAGAGGCGGCCTCTGGGGCCAACGTCCTGACTTTC. Encoded protein: CASSQEAASGANVLTF.

The chain carries TRBV5-1 and TRBJ2-2; D gene uncertain. The length of the CDR3 is 11 residues. The V gene lost 7 bases and the J gene lost 3 bases, with 4 bases spanning the gap. Germline CDR1 is SGHRS and CDR2 is YFSETQ. The CDR3 spells CASGHTGELFF. The CDR3 DNA reads TGCGCCAGCGGCCACACCGGGGAGCTGTTTTTT.

The table lists this clone with a count of one. This chain links TRBV27 with TRBJ2-3; D call uncertain. This CDR3 spans 12 amino acids. V lost 6 bases, J lost 6 bases, and 10 bases lay in between. Germline-derived CDR1 and CDR2 are MNHEY and SMNVEV (reference sequence). The CDR3 bases are TGTGCCAGCAGCCCCGCCCGGGATACGCAGTATTTT. Encoded protein: CASSPARDTQYF.

The chain joins TRBV2 to TRBJ2-7, with D perhaps matching TRBD2 (6 bases). V was clipped by 6 bases and J by 2 bases, with 20 bases between them. CDR3 length equals 16 residues. Germline lookup yields CDR1 SNHLY and CDR2 FYNNEI. Here the CDR3 DNA reads TGTGCCAGCAGCAGTCTAGTTGGGGGGTTTACCTACGAGCAGTACTTC. Translating gives CASSSLVGGFTYEQYF. The variable domain in full, with the rest retrieved from reference TRBV2 and TRBJ2-7, is EPEVTQTPSHQVTQMGQEVILRCVPISNHLYFYWYRQILGQKVEFLVSFYNNEISEKSEIFDDQFSVERPDGSNFTLKIRSTKLEDSAMYFCASSSLVGGFTYEQYFGPGTRLTVT.

The chain employs TRBV28 and TRBJ2-5; 8 positions agree with TRBD1. The CDR3 spans 16 residues. V lost 3 bases, J lost 4 bases, and 10 bases stayed unmatched. From germline, CDR1 is MDHEN and CDR2 SYDVKM. CDR3 in DNA: TGTGCCAGCAGTTTCTACTACTCCGGGACAGGAGAGACCCAGTACTTC. As protein: CASSFYYSGTGETQYF.

The chain couples TRBV9 to TRBJ2-2; D is unclear. V dropped 0 bases and J dropped 4 bases, with 10 bases sitting between them. CDR3 length: 15 residues. Germline V gene sequence: CDR1 SGDLS, CDR2 YYNGEE. The CDR3 protein is CASSVDGGSTGELFF. Here the CDR3 DNA reads TGTGCCAGCAGCGTAGATGGCGGCAGCACCGGGGAGCTGTTTTTT. Supplemented by reference TRBV9 and TRBJ2-2, the full variable domain reads DSGVTQTPKHLITATGQRVTLRCSPRSGDLSVYWYQQSLDQGLQFLIQYYNGEERAKGNILERFSAQQFPDLHSELNLSSLELGDSALYFCASSVDGGSTGELFFGEGSRLTVL.